A single sample gave rise to the 12 T cell receptor beta chains below, sequenced in a study of cytomegalovirus exposure and HLA in healthy donors. Primers: 60 Vbeta forward and 13 Jbeta reverse. Assay: immunoSEQ multiplex PCR; the TCRdb copy retains only in-frame clones and omits some. The data contain 150,000 to 200,000 clones, roughly 90% of them singletons. The material sequenced was PBMCs. Receptor source: a girl under three years old in good health and CMV-seronegative.

The chain is built from TRBV27 and TRBJ2-5, with 9 bases identical to TRBD2. The junction had 11 bases not matched to a gene; V was cut back by 7 bases and J by 5 bases. This CDR3 region has 15 residues. Germline V CDR1 and CDR2: MNHEY, SMNVEV (reference sequence). The CDR3 DNA follows: TGTGCCAGCACCTTTGGGGCGGGAGGGCCGGAGACCCAGTACTTC. Translated, it gives CASTFGAGGPETQYF.

This chain links TRBV4-2 with TRBJ1-2; 7 positions match TRBD1. J gave up 4 bases and V 0 bases, and 5 bases lay outside the gene matches. Germline V CDR1 and CDR2: LGHNA, YNFKEQ. The CDR3 sequence is 15 residues long. The CDR3 region has the DNA TGTGCCAGCAGCCAAGAGGAAGGGGGCGTCTATGGCTACACCTTC. Protein product: CASSQEEGGVYGYTF.

CDR3 in amino acids: CASTSGNRAYEQYF. CDR3 DNA: TGTGCCAGTACCTCCGGGAACAGGGCCTACGAGCAGTACTTC. V and J are TRBV19 and TRBJ2-7; TRBD1 might be the D (6 bases). Germline V lookup: CDR1 LNHDA, CDR2 SQIVND (reference sequence). Trimming pared 7 bases from V and 2 bases from J, leaving 15 bases between. The CDR3 totals 14 residues.

The DNA for the CDR3 is TGTGCCTGGAGTGTACTGACAGGGCTTTCAGATACGCAGTATTTT. Translated: CAWSVLTGLSDTQYF. The gene calls are TRBV30 and TRBJ2-3, with 7 positions matching TRBD1. Germline CDR1 GTSNPN, CDR2 SVGIG (reference sequence). The J segment lost 4 bases and the V segment lost 0 bases, leaving 7 bases of the junction unmatched. The CDR3 consists of 15 residues.

The V gene is TRBV7-9, the J gene TRBJ2-1; TRBD2 matches at 7 bases. The CDR3 has 15 residues. V gave up 2 bases and J gave up 11 bases; unmatched junction bases: 12. CDR1 and CDR2 (germline): SEHNR, FQNEAQ (reference sequence). The CDR3 sequence is CASSLREGGRGKQFF. The CDR3, as DNA: TGTGCCAGCAGCTTAAGGGAGGGAGGGCGGGGTAAGCAGTTCTTC.

The rearrangement uses TRBV6-6 and TRBJ2-1; perhaps TRBD2 as D (6 bases). The CDR3 sequence is 14 residues long. Trimming removed 4 bases from V and 6 bases from J, with 13 bases in between. Germline values: CDR1 MNHNY, CDR2 SVGAGI (reference sequence). CDR3 in amino acids: CASSLEGKFNEQFF. The CDR3 DNA reads as TGTGCCAGCAGTTTGGAGGGAAAGTTCAATGAGCAGTTCTTC.

This clone came up a few times. The J gene is TRBJ2-7, the V gene TRBV5-1; D is perhaps TRBD1 (6 bases). The V end was cut by 4 bases, the J end by 3 bases, with 14 bases between. The CDR3 has 14 residues. Looked up from germline, CDR1 is SGHRS and CDR2 is YFSETQ. CDR3 amino acids: CASSNRVGSYEQYF. Here the CDR3 DNA reads TGCGCCAGCAGCAACAGGGTTGGGAGCTACGAGCAGTACTTC.

This clone appeared a few times. The chain carries TRBV10-1 and TRBJ2-2; 7 positions agree with TRBD2. The germline CDR1 and CDR2 sequences are WNHNN and SYGVQD (reference sequence). V trimming: 7 bases; J trimming: 3 bases; junction bases outside the gene matches: 8. The length of the CDR3 is 15 residues. CDR3 sequence reads: CASMSRERYTGELFF. The DNA of the CDR3 is TGCGCCAGCATGTCGCGGGAGAGGTACACCGGGGAGCTGTTTTTT.

This clone was counted between two and nine times. The V call is TRBV5-6, the J call TRBJ2-7, with TRBD1 as a possible D gene (6 bases). The CDR3 has 15 residues. Trimming removed 7 bases from V and 3 bases from J, with 20 bases in between. Germline V gene sequence: CDR1 SGHDT, CDR2 YYEEEE. CDR3 DNA: TGTGCCAGCGCGCTGTACGGACAGCGGCTCTACGAGCAGTACTTC. Its translation: CASALYGQRLYEQYF.

The CDR3 DNA follows: TGTGCCAGCAGGGAAAGCGGGGGGGGCTACAATGAGCAGTTCTTC. Protein sequence: CASRESGGGYNEQFF. This sequence joins TRBV7-9 and TRBJ2-1, with 10 bases identical to TRBD2. Trimming cost V 6 bases and J 3 bases; bases outside gene matches: 5. This CDR3 is 15 amino acids long. Germline V lookup: CDR1 SEHNR, CDR2 FQNEAQ (reference sequence).

V and J are TRBV27 and TRBJ2-6; 10 nucleotides match TRBD1. Germline lookup yields CDR1 MNHEY and CDR2 SMNVEV (reference sequence). V was pared by 5 bases and J by 2 bases, with 6 bases of the junction left unmatched. This CDR3 contains 17 residues. This chain's CDR3 is CASSPGTGATGANVLTF. CDR3 in DNA: TGTGCCAGCAGTCCCGGGACAGGGGCAACTGGGGCCAACGTCCTGACTTTC.

V is TRBV30 and J is TRBJ1-1, with 10 bases fitting TRBD1. V lost 5 bases and J lost 5; bases outside the gene matches: 8. The CDR3 loop spans 14 amino acids. The V gene's germline CDR1 is GTSNPN and CDR2 SVGIG (reference sequence). The CDR3 reads CAWDSGTGVTEAFF. DNA of the CDR3: TGTGCCTGGGACTCCGGGACAGGGGTGACTGAAGCTTTCTTT.